This T cell receptor (beta chain) comes out of a study of brain T cells in children with intractable seizures. Method: immunoSEQ multiplex PCR; TCRdb's copy keeps in-frame clones and lacks some. The sample holds tens of thousands of clones, approximately 94% seen once. V was trimmed by 0 bases and J by 2 bases, leaving 19 bases between them. Germline lookup yields CDR1 SGHDT and CDR2 YYEEEE. The CDR3 runs to 18 residues. Note on this clone: Its specificity is not known.

Surgery cases with the highest brain T cell transcript signatures were chosen for sequencing. Study-wide findings and caveats: Clones missing pre-surgery may reflect undersampling of that blood sample. Viral specificity was inferred only from CDR3 similarity; HCMV serostatus was unknown.

The rearrangement uses TRBV5-6 and TRBJ2-3; unclear D gene. The TCR originated in a boy less than two years old with tuberous sclerosis and intractable seizures. This material consisted of peripheral blood, taken at surgery. This chain's CDR3 is CASSLEGRGGDFTDTQYF. The DNA of the CDR3 is TGTGCCAGCAGCTTGGAGGGTCGCGGTGGGGATTTCACAGATACGCAGTATTTT.